This passage covers 8 T cell receptor beta chains from one sample sequenced in a study of beta chain features in type 1 diabetes. Notes on the study in general: Moderate but significant shortening of TCRB CDR3s was recorded in all four CD4+ subsets from Type 1 diabetes patients.

No antigen has been assigned to these receptors. Isolated RNA was reverse transcribed in full, so expressed TCRB transcripts were sequenced. Produced via immunoSEQ multiplex PCR; TCRdb's table is partial and in-frame only. The data hold fewer than 30,000 clones, with 69% observed a single time. Sequencing was performed on Tregs from blood. The source of these receptors is a man aged 18 to 30 with type 1 diabetes.

The chain links TRBV28 to TRBJ2-7; D is possibly TRBD2 (5 bases). Trimming took 4 bases from V and 3 from J, leaving 19 bases between them. CDR3 length: 16 amino acids. Germline CDR1 MDHEN, CDR2 SYDVKM. The CDR3 protein is CASSSLFDQRSYEQYF. As DNA, the CDR3 is TGTGCCAGCAGTTCCCTCTTCGATCAGCGGAGCTACGAGCAGTACTTC.

The chain has TRBV2 and TRBJ2-1; the match to TRBD1 covers 7 bases. The CDR3 extends over 13 amino acids. The trim removed 8 bases at V and 9 bases at J, leaving 10 bases unmatched. Germline lookup yields CDR1 SNHLY and CDR2 FYNNEI. In DNA form, the CDR3 reads TGTGCCAGCTCCACTAACAGGGGATCTGAGCAGTTCTTC. Its translation is CASSTNRGSEQFF.

J is TRBJ2-5 and V is TRBV7-2; 14 bases align to TRBD2. Per germline, CDR1 SGHTA and CDR2 FQGNSA. CDR3 length equals 18 residues. Losses at the gene ends were 3 bases for V and 5 bases for J; bases not matched to a gene: 11. CDR3: CASSFRRLAGGPQETQYF. CDR3 DNA: TGTGCCAGCAGCTTTCGCCGACTAGCGGGGGGGCCTCAGGAGACCCAGTACTTC.

The chain joins TRBV29-1 to TRBJ1-2, with 7 bases identical to TRBD1. Germline CDR1 reads SQVTM; CDR2 reads ANQGSEA. Trimming cost V 7 bases and J 5 bases; bases outside gene matches: 10. The CDR3 has 13 residues. DNA for the CDR3: TGCAGCGGCACAGGGGCACCTGGGTATGGCTACACCTTC. Translating it yields CSGTGAPGYGYTF. The full variable domain, its missing parts supplied by reference TRBV29-1 and TRBJ1-2, is SAVISQKPSRDICQRGTSLTIQCQVDSQVTMMFWYRQQPGQSLTLIATANQGSEATYESGFVIDKFPISRPNLTFSTLTVSNMSPEDSSIYLCSGTGAPGYGYTFGSGTRLTVV.

V usage is TRBV30 and J usage is TRBJ2-7; 13 bases match TRBD2. The J segment lost 6 bases and the V segment lost 5 bases, leaving 1 base of the junction unmatched. Per germline, CDR1 GTSNPN and CDR2 SVGIG (reference sequence). The CDR3 runs to 12 residues. The CDR3 DNA sequence: TGTGCCTGGGGGACTAGCGGGATCGAGCAGTACTTC. Its protein is CAWGTSGIEQYF.

The chain links TRBV9 to TRBJ2-1; 9 bases are shared with TRBD2. The CDR3 contains 16 residues. Trimming cost V 4 bases and J 7 bases; bases outside gene matches: 12. The germline V gene encodes CDR1 SGDLS and CDR2 YYNGEE. The CDR3 protein is CASSTGRITSGNEQFF. The CDR3 bases are TGTGCCAGCAGCACAGGAAGGATAACTAGCGGGAATGAGCAGTTCTTC.

The CDR3 DNA sequence: TGTGCCACCCTCCGGGGACTCTCTGGGGCCAACGTCCTGACTTTC. This gives the protein CATLRGLSGANVLTF. This chain links TRBV6-6 with TRBJ2-6, with D perhaps TRBD2 (6 bases). Trimming stripped 10 bases from V and 0 bases from J, with 13 bases between. The CDR3 has 15 residues. Germline lookup yields CDR1 MNHNY and CDR2 SVGAGI (reference sequence).

This clone was observed a handful of times. The chain joins TRBV7-9 to TRBJ2-7; 7 nucleotides align to TRBD2. The V segment lost 1 base and the J segment 3 bases; nucleotides outside the gene matches: 9. The CDR3 spans 16 residues. The V gene's germline CDR1 is SEHNR and CDR2 FQNEAQ (reference sequence). Here the CDR3 DNA reads TGTGCCAGCAGCTTAGTAGGACGTCGCGGGAGCTACGAGCAGTACTTC. Its translation: CASSLVGRRGSYEQYF.